One and the same sample provided the 11 T cell receptor beta chains below, sequenced in a study of T-cell memory formation after mild COVID-19. In TCRdb, the 5' RACE reads were re-called with MiXCR into one record per CDR3 protein. Of 400,000 or so distinct CDR3 sequences in the sample, over 15% were seen once. Sequencing was carried out using PBMCs or a T cell subset sorted from them (not recorded which). Receptors were obtained from an adult woman who had mild COVID-19 (a few samples of this study predate the infection). Cell type and time point are not known.

V is TRBV12-3 or TRBV12-4 and J is TRBJ2-1; possibly TRBD1 or TRBD2 for D (5 bases each). This CDR3 has 15 amino acids. Trimming removed 5 bases from V and 5 bases from J, with 16 bases in between. The DNA for the CDR3 is TGTGCCAGCAGTACACGGGATTCAGGGCACAATGAGCAGTTCTTC. This translates into CASSTRDSGHNEQFF.

This clonotype appeared a few times. V usage is TRBV9 and J usage is TRBJ2-7; D not resolved. Germline CDR1 reads SGDLS; CDR2 reads YYNGEE. Trimming cost V 2 bases and J 4 bases, with 16 bases left between them. CDR3 size: 15 residues. As DNA, the CDR3 is TGTGCCAGCAGCGTCGGCCCCACGTCGGTATACGAGCAGTACTTC. Its translation: CASSVGPTSVYEQYF. The complete variable domain, with remaining parts taken from reference TRBV9 and TRBJ2-7, reads DSGVTQTPKHLITATGQRVTLRCSPRSGDLSVYWYQQSLDQGLQFLIQYYNGEERAKGNILERFSAQQFPDLHSELNLSSLELGDSALYFCASSVGPTSVYEQYFGPGTRLTVT.

J is TRBJ1-2 and V is TRBV3-1; D not resolved. The V gene's germline CDR1 is LGHDT and CDR2 YNNKEL (reference sequence). The CDR3 is 15 residues long. With 1 base removed from V and 4 bases from J, the gap between germline ends came to 13 bases. The CDR3 nucleotides are TGTGCCAGCAGCCAAGCAAAGACCTCCCCCTATGGCTACACCTTC. Encoded protein: CASSQAKTSPYGYTF.

The V and J genes are TRBV4-1 and TRBJ2-3, with D possibly TRBD2 on 6 matching bases. Germline V CDR1 and CDR2: MGHRA, YSYEKL. The CDR3 extends over 14 amino acids. Trimming took off 4 bases at V and 5 bases at J, with 13 bases between the two ends. The CDR3, as DNA: TGCGCCAGCAGCCCCGGGAGAACGGTAGATACGCAGTATTTT. Its protein product is CASSPGRTVDTQYF.

This clonotype was picked up a small number of times. This chain uses TRBV7-9 with TRBJ2-1; TRBD2 matches 8 bases. The CDR3 is 15 residues long. In germline, CDR1 is SEHNR, CDR2 FQNEAQ (reference sequence). The trim removed 4 bases at V and 9 bases at J, leaving 11 bases unmatched. In DNA form, the CDR3 reads TGTGCCAGCAGCTCGACTGGGACTAGTCCGCTTGAGCAGTTCTTC. It specifies CASSSTGTSPLEQFF.

The chain carries TRBV7-3 and TRBJ2-1; perhaps TRBD1 as D (6 bases). This CDR3 is built from 16 residues. Germline V gene lookup returns CDR1 SGHTA and CDR2 FQGTGA. V was trimmed by 5 bases and J by 6 bases, leaving 20 bases between them. CDR3 DNA sequence: TGTGCCAGCAGCCCTAGAACAGGGAGATCTTCCAATGAGCAGTTCTTC. Its translation: CASSPRTGRSSNEQFF.

The chain combines TRBV20-1 with TRBJ1-5; D call uncertain. The ends were cut back, 1 base at V and 3 bases at J, with 16 bases in the middle. Per germline, CDR1 DFQATT and CDR2 SNEGSKA (reference sequence). The length of the CDR3 is 16 residues. CDR3 coding DNA: TGCAGTGCTAGAGCCGTGGTTGGAGGGAACAATCAGCCCCAGCATTTT. This codes for CSARAVVGGNNQPQHF.

This clonotype was observed a few times. The chain has TRBV4-1 and TRBJ2-2; D unclear. The length of the CDR3 is 15 residues. From germline, CDR1 is MGHRA and CDR2 YSYEKL. V lost 0 bases and J 3 bases, leaving 8 bases between the germline ends. The CDR3 coding sequence is TGCGCCAGCAGCCAAGATGGCAGGTACACCGGGGAGCTGTTTTTT. Translated: CASSQDGRYTGELFF.

V gene TRBV4-1 combines with J gene TRBJ2-4; D possibly matches TRBD1 or TRBD2 (5 bases each). The V end was cut by 6 bases, the J end by 1 base, with 10 bases between. In germline, CDR1 is MGHRA, CDR2 YSYEKL. The CDR3 has 14 residues. The CDR3 DNA follows: TGCGCCAGCAGAGGGGAGTGGGCCAAAAACATTCAGTACTTC. This gives the protein CASRGEWAKNIQYF.

This clonotype was picked up a small number of times. The chain couples TRBV7-6 to TRBJ2-7; 8 bases match TRBD2. Unmatched junction bases numbered 9, after V lost 5 bases and J lost 0 bases. Germline V gives CDR1 SGHVS, CDR2 FNYEAQ. This CDR3 contains 16 residues. In DNA, the CDR3 is TGTGCCAGCAGCCCGAGGAATAGCGGGACCTCCTACGAGCAGTACTTC. Translated: CASSPRNSGTSYEQYF.

This clonotype showed up many times. V usage is TRBV7-3 and J usage is TRBJ2-1; D unresolved. V lost 5 bases and J 12 bases, leaving 17 bases between the germline ends. Germline CDR1 reads SGHTA; CDR2 reads FQGTGA. The CDR3 spans 13 residues. The CDR3 region has the DNA TGTGCCAGCAGCCTTGCGCCCCAAGGCCCGCAGTTCTTC. Protein product: CASSLAPQGPQFF.